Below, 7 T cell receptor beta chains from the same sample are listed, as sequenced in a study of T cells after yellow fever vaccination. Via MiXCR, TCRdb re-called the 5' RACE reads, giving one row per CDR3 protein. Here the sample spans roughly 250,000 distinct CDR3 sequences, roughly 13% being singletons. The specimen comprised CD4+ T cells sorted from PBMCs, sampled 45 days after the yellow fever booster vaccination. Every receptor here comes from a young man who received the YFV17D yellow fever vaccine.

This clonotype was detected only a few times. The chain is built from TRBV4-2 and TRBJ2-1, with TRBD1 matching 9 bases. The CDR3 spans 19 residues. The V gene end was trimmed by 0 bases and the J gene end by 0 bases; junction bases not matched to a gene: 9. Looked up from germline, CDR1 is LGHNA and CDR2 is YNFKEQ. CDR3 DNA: TGTGCCAGCAGCCAAGATCTTTTGGGGACAGGGTTCTCCTACAATGAGCAGTTCTTC. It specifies CASSQDLLGTGFSYNEQFF.

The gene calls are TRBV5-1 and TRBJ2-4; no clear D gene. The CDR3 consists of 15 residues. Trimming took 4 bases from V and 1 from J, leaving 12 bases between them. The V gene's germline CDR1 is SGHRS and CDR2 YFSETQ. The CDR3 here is CASSPPVGAKNIQYF. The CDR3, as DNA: TGCGCCAGCAGCCCCCCCGTAGGGGCCAAAAACATTCAGTACTTC.

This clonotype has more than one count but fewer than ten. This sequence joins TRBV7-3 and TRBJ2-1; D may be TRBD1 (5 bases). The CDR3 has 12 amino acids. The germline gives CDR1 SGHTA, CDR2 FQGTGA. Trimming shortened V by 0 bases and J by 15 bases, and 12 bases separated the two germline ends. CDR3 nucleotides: TGTGCCAGCAGCTTAACGGGTGGGGCATCGTTCTTC. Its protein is CASSLTGGASFF.

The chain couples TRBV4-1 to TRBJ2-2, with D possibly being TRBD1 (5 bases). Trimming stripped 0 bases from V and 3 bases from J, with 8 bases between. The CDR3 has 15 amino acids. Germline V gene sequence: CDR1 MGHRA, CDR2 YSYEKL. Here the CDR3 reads CASSQDRGYTGELFF. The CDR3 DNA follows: TGCGCCAGCAGCCAAGATAGGGGATACACCGGGGAGCTGTTTTTT.

DNA of the CDR3: TGCGCCAGCAGCTCGCCTAGAATTGCGACCCAGTACTTC. Protein product: CASSSPRIATQYF. The V gene is TRBV4-1, the J gene TRBJ2-5; D remains ambiguous. V lost 5 bases to trimming and J lost 7 bases, with 14 bases between them. Germline CDR1 and CDR2: MGHRA and YSYEKL. The CDR3 runs 13 residues.

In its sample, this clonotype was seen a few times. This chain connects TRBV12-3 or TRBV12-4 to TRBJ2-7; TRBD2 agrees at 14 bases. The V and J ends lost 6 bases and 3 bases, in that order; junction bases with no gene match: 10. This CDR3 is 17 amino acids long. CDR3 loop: CASSHTSGLAGDYEQYF. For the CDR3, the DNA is TGTGCCAGCAGCCACACCTCGGGACTAGCGGGAGACTACGAGCAGTACTTC.

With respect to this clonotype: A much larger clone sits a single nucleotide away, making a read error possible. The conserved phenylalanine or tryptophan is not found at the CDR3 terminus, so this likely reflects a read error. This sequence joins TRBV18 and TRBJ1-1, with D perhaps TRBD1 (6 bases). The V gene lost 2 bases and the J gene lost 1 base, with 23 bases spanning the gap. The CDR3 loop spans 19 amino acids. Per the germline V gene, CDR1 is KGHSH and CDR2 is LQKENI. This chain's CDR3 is CASSPGLTGTRKGNTEAFL. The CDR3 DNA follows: TGTGCCAGCTCACCAGGGCTGACCGGGACAAGAAAAGGGAACACTGAAGCTTTCCTT.